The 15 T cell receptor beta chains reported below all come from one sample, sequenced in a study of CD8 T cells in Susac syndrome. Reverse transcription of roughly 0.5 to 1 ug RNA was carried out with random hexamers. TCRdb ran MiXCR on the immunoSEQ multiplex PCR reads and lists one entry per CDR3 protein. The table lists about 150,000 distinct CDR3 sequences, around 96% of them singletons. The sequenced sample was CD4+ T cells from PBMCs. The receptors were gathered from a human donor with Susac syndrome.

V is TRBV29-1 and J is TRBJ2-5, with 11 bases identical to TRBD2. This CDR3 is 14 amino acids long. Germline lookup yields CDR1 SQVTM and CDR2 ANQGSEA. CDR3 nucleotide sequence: TGCTCCTCCGACGGGACTAGCGGTGCGGAGACCCAGTACTTC. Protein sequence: CSSDGTSGAETQYF.

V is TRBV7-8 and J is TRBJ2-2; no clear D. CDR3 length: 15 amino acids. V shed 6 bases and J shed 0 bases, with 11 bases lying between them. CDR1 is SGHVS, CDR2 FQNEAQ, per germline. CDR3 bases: TGTGCCAGCAGTCCGGTGGCTCCGAACACCGGGGAGCTGTTTTTT. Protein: CASSPVAPNTGELFF.

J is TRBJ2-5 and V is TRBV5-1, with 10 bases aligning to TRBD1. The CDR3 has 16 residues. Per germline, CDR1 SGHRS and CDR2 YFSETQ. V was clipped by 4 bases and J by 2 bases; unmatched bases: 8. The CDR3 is CASSAFGQGGQETQYF. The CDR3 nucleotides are TGCGCCAGCAGCGCTTTCGGACAGGGGGGTCAAGAGACCCAGTACTTC.

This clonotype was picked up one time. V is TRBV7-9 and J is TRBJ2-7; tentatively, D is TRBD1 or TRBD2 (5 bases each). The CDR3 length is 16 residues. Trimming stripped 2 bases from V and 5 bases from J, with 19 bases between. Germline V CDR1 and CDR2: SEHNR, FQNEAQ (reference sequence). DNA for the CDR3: TGTGCCAGCAGCTTACTCCCCGGGACCCTTGGGGACGAGCAGTACTTC. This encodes CASSLLPGTLGDEQYF.

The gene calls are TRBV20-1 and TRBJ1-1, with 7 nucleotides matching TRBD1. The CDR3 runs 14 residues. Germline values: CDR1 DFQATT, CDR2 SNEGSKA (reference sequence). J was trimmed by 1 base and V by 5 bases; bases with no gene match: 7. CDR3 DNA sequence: TGCAGTGCTGACCGGACAGGAGGGAACACTGAAGCTTTCTTT. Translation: CSADRTGGNTEAFF.

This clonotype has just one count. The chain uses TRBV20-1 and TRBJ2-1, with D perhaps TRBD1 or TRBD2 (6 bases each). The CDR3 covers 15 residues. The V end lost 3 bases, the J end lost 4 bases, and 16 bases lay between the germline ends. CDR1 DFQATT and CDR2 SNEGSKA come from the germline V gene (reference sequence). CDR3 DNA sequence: TGCAGTGCTAGTCCCCCGGGGGCCCAATACAATGAGCAGTTCTTC. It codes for CSASPPGAQYNEQFF.

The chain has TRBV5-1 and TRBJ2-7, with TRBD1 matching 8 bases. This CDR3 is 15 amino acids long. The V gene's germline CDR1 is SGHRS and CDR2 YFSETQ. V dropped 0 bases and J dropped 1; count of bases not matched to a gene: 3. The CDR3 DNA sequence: TGCGCCAGCAGCTTGGCCGGGACAGGATCCTACGAGCAGTACTTC. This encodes CASSLAGTGSYEQYF.

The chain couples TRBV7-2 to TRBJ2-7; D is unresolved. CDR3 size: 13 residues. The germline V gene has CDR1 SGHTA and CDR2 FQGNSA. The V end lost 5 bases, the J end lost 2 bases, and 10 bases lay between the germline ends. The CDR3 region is CASSPRTTYEQYF. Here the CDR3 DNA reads TGTGCCAGCAGCCCACGTACCACCTACGAGCAGTACTTC.

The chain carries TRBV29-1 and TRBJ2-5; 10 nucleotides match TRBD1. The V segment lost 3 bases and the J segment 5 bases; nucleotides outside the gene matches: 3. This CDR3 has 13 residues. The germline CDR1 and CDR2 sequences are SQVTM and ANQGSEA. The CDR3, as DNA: TGCAGCGTTGACTGGACAGGGGGGGAGACCCAGTACTTC. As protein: CSVDWTGGETQYF.

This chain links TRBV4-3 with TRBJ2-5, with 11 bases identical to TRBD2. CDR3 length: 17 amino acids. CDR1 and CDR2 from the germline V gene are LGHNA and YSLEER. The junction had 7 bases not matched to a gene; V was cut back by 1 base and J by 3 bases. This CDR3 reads CASSQGVLAGGKETQYF. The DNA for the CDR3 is TGCGCCAGCAGCCAAGGAGTATTAGCGGGGGGGAAAGAGACCCAGTACTTC.

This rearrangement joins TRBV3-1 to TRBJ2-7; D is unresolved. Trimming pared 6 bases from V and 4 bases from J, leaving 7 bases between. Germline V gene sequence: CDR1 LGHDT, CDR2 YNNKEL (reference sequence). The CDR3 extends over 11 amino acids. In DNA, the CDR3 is TGTGCCAGCAGTGCTGAGTACGAGCAGTACTTC. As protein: CASSAEYEQYF.

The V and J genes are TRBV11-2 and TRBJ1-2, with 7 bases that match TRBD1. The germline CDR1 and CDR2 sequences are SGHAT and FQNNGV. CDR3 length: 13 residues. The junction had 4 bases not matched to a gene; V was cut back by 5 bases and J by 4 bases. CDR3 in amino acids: CASSIGTAYGYTF. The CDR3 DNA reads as TGTGCCAGCAGCATCGGGACAGCCTATGGCTACACCTTC.

DNA for the CDR3: TGTGCCAGCTCCTTCTACGGGGGGCACCGTGACTATGGCTACACCTTC. It codes for CASSFYGGHRDYGYTF. This chain links TRBV6-1 with TRBJ1-2, with a possible D match to TRBD1 (6 bases). Trimming pared 8 bases from V and 3 bases from J, leaving 22 bases between. This CDR3 spans 16 amino acids. Germline CDR1 is MNHNS and CDR2 is SASEGT.

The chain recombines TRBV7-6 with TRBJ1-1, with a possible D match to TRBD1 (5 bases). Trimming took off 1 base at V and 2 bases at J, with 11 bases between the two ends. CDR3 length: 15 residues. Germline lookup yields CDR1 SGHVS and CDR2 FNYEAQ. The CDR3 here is CASSLVAGKNTEAFF. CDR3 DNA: TGTGCCAGCAGCTTAGTGGCAGGGAAAAACACTGAAGCTTTCTTT.

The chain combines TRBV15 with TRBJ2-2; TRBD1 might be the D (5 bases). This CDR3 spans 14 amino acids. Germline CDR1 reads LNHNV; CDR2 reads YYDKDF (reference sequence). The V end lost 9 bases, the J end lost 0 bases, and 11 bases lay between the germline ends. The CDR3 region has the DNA TGTGCCACAGCAGGGCTAGCGAACACCGGGGAGCTGTTTTTT. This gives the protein CATAGLANTGELFF.